The 20 T cell receptor beta chains below were found in one sample sequenced in a study of PD-L1 blockade in urothelial cancer. The sample's time point: peripheral blood 6 weeks after treatment start. TCRdb keeps only in-frame clones here, not all; method: immunoSEQ multiplex PCR. The sample lists about 29,000 clones, less than 90% occurring once. The material was PBMCs, obtained around atezolizumab (anti-PD-L1) treatment. These receptors were collected from an older man with urothelial cancer.

The rearrangement joins TRBV4-2 to TRBJ2-5; 10 bases are shared with TRBD1. With 3 bases clipped from V and 3 bases from J, the junction kept 4 bases outside the gene matches. CDR3 length: 15 residues. Germline CDR1 reads LGHNA; CDR2 reads YNFKEQ. The CDR3 loop reads CASSHTGQGEETQYF. DNA for the CDR3: TGTGCCAGCAGCCACACTGGACAGGGGGAAGAGACCCAGTACTTC.

The chain links TRBV7-2 to TRBJ2-7, with 7 bases that match TRBD1. Germline CDR1 and CDR2: SGHTA and FQGNSA. CDR3 length: 15 amino acids. V trimming: 2 bases; J trimming: 0 bases; junction bases outside the gene matches: 4. DNA of the CDR3: TGTGCCAGCAGCTTAACAGGGGAGAGCTCCTACGAGCAGTACTTC. Its protein product is CASSLTGESSYEQYF.

In its sample, this clone was seen once. V usage is TRBV4-3 and J usage is TRBJ2-7; 9 bases map to TRBD1. The trim removed 0 bases at V and 6 bases at J, leaving 6 bases unmatched. The CDR3 loop spans 15 amino acids. Germline V lookup: CDR1 LGHNA, CDR2 YSLEER. Written as DNA, the CDR3 is TGCGCCAGCAGCCAAGACTGGGACAGGGAGACCGAGCAGTACTTC. Amino acids: CASSQDWDRETEQYF.

The V gene is TRBV30, the J gene TRBJ1-1, with TRBD1 identical over 7 bases. V was pared by 3 bases and J by 4 bases, with 14 bases of the junction left unmatched. Germline V gene lookup returns CDR1 GTSNPN and CDR2 SVGIG (reference sequence). This CDR3 spans 16 amino acids. This CDR3 is CAWSVRQGRGSTEAFF. CDR3 nucleotides: TGTGCCTGGAGCGTTAGACAGGGCAGAGGGAGCACTGAAGCTTTCTTT.

This clone has only one observation. The rearrangement uses TRBV7-9 and TRBJ2-1, with 8 bases identical to TRBD1. V was clipped by 4 bases and J by 2 bases; unmatched bases: 10. The CDR3 runs to 17 residues. The V gene's germline CDR1 is SEHNR and CDR2 FQNEAQ (reference sequence). CDR3 DNA: TGTGCCAGCAGCTCAGCCGGGACAGGCAGGGCCTACAATGAGCAGTTCTTC. Its protein is CASSSAGTGRAYNEQFF.

This chain joins TRBV10-3 and TRBJ2-2, with a possible D match to TRBD1 (7 bases). The ends were cut back, 6 bases at V and 5 bases at J, with 13 bases in the middle. Germline V lookup: CDR1 ENHRY, CDR2 SYGVKD. CDR3 length equals 14 residues. The CDR3 region has the DNA TGTGCCATCAGCCCCAGGGGGGAGACCGGGGAGCTGTTTTTT. It is translated as CAISPRGETGELFF.

The rearrangement links TRBV4-3 to TRBJ2-3, with D perhaps TRBD2 (6 bases). This CDR3 is built from 15 residues. CDR1 and CDR2 (germline): LGHNA, YSLEER. Trimming took 4 bases from V and 5 from J, leaving 16 bases between them. The CDR3 is CASSPRRAGGDTQYF. The CDR3 DNA follows: TGCGCCAGCAGCCCCAGGAGGGCCGGGGGAGATACGCAGTATTTT.

The rearrangement uses TRBV6-1 and TRBJ1-6; D not resolved. CDR1 and CDR2 from the germline V gene are MNHNS and SASEGT. The CDR3 runs to 18 residues. V was pared by 0 bases and J by 0 bases, with 12 bases between. The CDR3 nucleotides are TGTGCCAGCAGTGAAGCGTCGGAGGTGAGCTCCTATAATTCACCCCTCCACTTT. It is translated as CASSEASEVSSYNSPLHF.

The chain carries TRBV5-1 and TRBJ1-6, with D possibly TRBD1 on 5 matching bases. The CDR3 is 15 residues long. The germline V and J ends were trimmed by 0 bases and 7 bases, with 11 bases remaining between them. Germline V gene data show CDR1 as SGHRS and CDR2 as YFSETQ. The CDR3 DNA is TGCGCCAGCAGCTTGGTCTCAGGGTACAATTCACCCCTCCACTTT. This translates into CASSLVSGYNSPLHF.

The chain carries TRBV2 and TRBJ2-7, with 8 bases matching TRBD1. The V segment lost 6 bases and the J segment 6 bases; nucleotides outside the gene matches: 10. Per germline, CDR1 SNHLY and CDR2 FYNNEI. This CDR3 comprises 14 residues. DNA of the CDR3: TGTGCCAGCAGGACAGAGGGACAGGTTAGCGAGCAGTACTTC. It codes for CASRTEGQVSEQYF.

V and J are TRBV28 and TRBJ1-3, with D possibly matching TRBD1 (6 bases). The CDR3 is 14 amino acids. Germline V gene data show CDR1 as MDHEN and CDR2 as SYDVKM. V was clipped by 10 bases and J by 4 bases, with 17 bases between them. The CDR3 sequence: CATALGGSGNTIYF. The DNA of the CDR3 is TGTGCCACGGCCCTAGGGGGTTCGGGAAACACCATATATTTT.

This chain joins TRBV13 and TRBJ2-2; a possible D gene is TRBD2 (6 bases). This CDR3 comprises 16 residues. V was shortened by 5 bases and J by 4 bases, with 17 bases between the two germline ends. Germline V gives CDR1 PRHDT, CDR2 FYEKMQ (reference sequence). As DNA, the CDR3 is TGTGCCAGCAGCCCTCCACCGCCGGGACTCACCGGGGAGCTGTTTTTT. Translated: CASSPPPPGLTGELFF.

The rearrangement links TRBV11-2 to TRBJ2-7; D possibly corresponds to TRBD2 (7 bases). V lost 0 bases and J 6 bases, leaving 15 bases between the germline ends. In germline, CDR1 is SGHAT, CDR2 FQNNGV. CDR3 length equals 15 residues. The CDR3 DNA reads TGTGCCAGCAGCTTAGAGGGAGGCGGGGGCGGCGAGCAGTACTTC. Its translation: CASSLEGGGGGEQYF.

This clone occurred a few times. The chain joins TRBV4-3 to TRBJ2-5; maybe TRBD1 (5 bases). V lost 0 bases, J lost 5 bases, and 13 bases lay in between. Looked up from germline, CDR1 is LGHNA and CDR2 is YSLEER. This CDR3 has 15 residues. CDR3 sequence (DNA): TGCGCCAGCAGCCAAGATCAGGACATCCCGGAGACCCAGTACTTC. Translating gives CASSQDQDIPETQYF.

This chain links TRBV7-6 with TRBJ2-2; 7 bases are a match to TRBD1. CDR3 size: 18 residues. Losses at the gene ends were 1 base for V and 4 bases for J; bases not matched to a gene: 12. Germline V lookup: CDR1 SGHVS, CDR2 FNYEAQ. Here the CDR3 DNA reads TGTGCCAGCAGCTTAGGGCTTCGAGGGGGCAAGGGCACCGGGGAGCTGTTTTTT. It specifies CASSLGLRGGKGTGELFF. Combining the CDR3 with reference TRBV7-6 and TRBJ2-2 gives the whole variable domain GAGVSQSPRYKVTKRGQDVALRCDPISGHVSLYWYRQALGQGPEFLTYFNYEAQQDKSGLPNDRFSAERPEGSISTLTIQRTEQRDSAMYRCASSLGLRGGKGTGELFFGEGSRLTVL.

The rearrangement joins TRBV27 to TRBJ2-6; D remains ambiguous. The CDR3 totals 15 residues. The germline gives CDR1 MNHEY, CDR2 SMNVEV (reference sequence). V dropped 6 bases and J dropped 0 bases, with 9 bases sitting between them. CDR3 region: CASRWRYSGANVLTF. The DNA for the CDR3 is TGTGCCAGCAGATGGAGATACTCTGGGGCCAACGTCCTGACTTTC. The whole variable domain, remainder taken from reference TRBV27 and TRBJ2-6, is EAQVTQNPRYLITVTGKKLTVTCSQNMNHEYMSWYRQDPGLGLRQIYYSMNVEVTDKGDVPEGYKVSRKEKRNFPLILESPSPNQTSLYFCASRWRYSGANVLTFGAGSRLTVL.

This clone was seen only once. The rearrangement joins TRBV7-2 to TRBJ2-3, with 10 bases lining up with TRBD2. The CDR3 loop spans 15 amino acids. Germline assignment: CDR1 SGHTA and CDR2 FQGNSA. Trimming removed 4 bases from V and 3 bases from J; junction bases left unmatched: 4. CDR3 DNA sequence: TGTGCCAGCAGCTCGACTAGCGGGCAAACAGATACGCAGTATTTT. It encodes CASSSTSGQTDTQYF. Drawing the rest from reference TRBV7-2 and TRBJ2-3, the complete variable domain is GAGVSQSPSNKVTEKGKDVELRCDPISGHTALYWYRQSLGQGLEFLIYFQGNSAPDKSGLPSDRFSAERTGGSVSTLTIQRTQQEDSAVYLCASSSTSGQTDTQYFGPGTRLTVL.

This chain connects TRBV7-9 to TRBJ2-1, with D tentatively TRBD2 (6 bases). V shed 2 bases and J shed 6 bases, with 11 bases lying between them. Germline-derived CDR1 and CDR2 are SEHNR and FQNEAQ (reference sequence). CDR3 size: 14 residues. The CDR3 spells CASSLPGTVNEQFF. CDR3 in DNA: TGTGCCAGCAGCTTACCTGGGACTGTCAATGAGCAGTTCTTC.

The rearrangement joins TRBV5-1 to TRBJ1-1, with a possible D match to TRBD1 (6 bases). Germline lookup yields CDR1 SGHRS and CDR2 YFSETQ. V was shortened by 0 bases and J by 4 bases, with 13 bases between the two germline ends. The CDR3 is 15 amino acids. The CDR3 bases are TGCGCCAGCAGCTTGGGGGCAGGGGAGGGCACTGAAGCTTTCTTT. Protein product: CASSLGAGEGTEAFF. Together with reference TRBV5-1 and TRBJ1-1, the CDR3 gives the full variable domain: KAGVTQTPRYLIKTRGQQVTLSCSPISGHRSVSWYQQTPGQGLQFLFEYFSETQRNKGNFPGRFSGRQFSNSRSEMNVSTLELGDSALYLCASSLGAGEGTEAFFGQGTRLTVV.

The chain has TRBV18 and TRBJ2-5; 10 nucleotides line up with TRBD1. The V gene end was trimmed by 6 bases and the J gene end by 2 bases; junction bases not matched to a gene: 6. Germline V lookup: CDR1 KGHSH, CDR2 LQKENI. The CDR3 covers 15 residues. The CDR3 DNA reads as TGTGCCAGCTCCCCTCCGGGACAGGGGCAAGAGACCCAGTACTTC. Translated: CASSPPGQGQETQYF.